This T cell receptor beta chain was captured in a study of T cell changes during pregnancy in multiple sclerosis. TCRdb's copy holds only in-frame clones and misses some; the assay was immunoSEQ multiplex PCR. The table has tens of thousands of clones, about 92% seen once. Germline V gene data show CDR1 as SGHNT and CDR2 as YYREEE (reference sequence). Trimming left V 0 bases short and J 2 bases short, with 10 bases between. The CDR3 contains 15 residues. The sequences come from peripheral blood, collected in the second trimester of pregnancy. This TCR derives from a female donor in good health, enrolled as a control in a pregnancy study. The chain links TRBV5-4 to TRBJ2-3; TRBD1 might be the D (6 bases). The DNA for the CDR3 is TGTGCCAGCAGCTTGGACAGGGCGGCCACAGATACGCAGTATTTT. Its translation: CASSLDRAATDTQYF.